This TCR beta chain originates from a study of blood T cell repertoires in COVID-19. Study-level background: Italy, Spain and the United States were the sources of the convalescent and acute COVID-19 samples. T cells, B-cell-depleted T cells, or PBMCs supplied cDNA or gDNA.

In this sample, this clone turned up once. The V and J ends lost 5 bases and 0 bases respectively, with 7 bases between them. Germline CDR1 and CDR2: MGHDK and SYGVNS. The CDR3 totals 13 residues. The method was immunoSEQ multiplex PCR; TCRdb's version includes in-frame clones alone and lacks a portion of them. This table has roughly 100,000 clones, 75% to 85% appearing once. The rearrangement links TRBV25-1 to TRBJ1-2, with D tentatively TRBD1 (5 bases). The sequence was obtained from a woman older than 75 with active or convalescent COVID-19. The material sequenced was peripheral blood. CDR3 nucleotides: TGTGCCAGCAGTCCAGGGACTAACTATGGCTACACCTTC. This gives the protein CASSPGTNYGYTF.